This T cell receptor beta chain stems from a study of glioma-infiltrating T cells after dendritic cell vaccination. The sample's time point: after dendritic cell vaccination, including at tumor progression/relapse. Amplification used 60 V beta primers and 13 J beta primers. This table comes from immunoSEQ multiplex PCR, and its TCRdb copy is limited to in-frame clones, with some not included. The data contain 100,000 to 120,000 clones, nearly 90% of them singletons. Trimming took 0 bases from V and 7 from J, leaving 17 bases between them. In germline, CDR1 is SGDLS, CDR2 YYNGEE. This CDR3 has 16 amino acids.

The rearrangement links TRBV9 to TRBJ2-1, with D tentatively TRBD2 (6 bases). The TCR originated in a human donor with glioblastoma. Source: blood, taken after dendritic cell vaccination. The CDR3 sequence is CASSVEVGLKRNEQFF. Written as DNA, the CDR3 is TGTGCCAGCAGCGTAGAAGTGGGACTTAAGAGGAATGAGCAGTTCTTC.